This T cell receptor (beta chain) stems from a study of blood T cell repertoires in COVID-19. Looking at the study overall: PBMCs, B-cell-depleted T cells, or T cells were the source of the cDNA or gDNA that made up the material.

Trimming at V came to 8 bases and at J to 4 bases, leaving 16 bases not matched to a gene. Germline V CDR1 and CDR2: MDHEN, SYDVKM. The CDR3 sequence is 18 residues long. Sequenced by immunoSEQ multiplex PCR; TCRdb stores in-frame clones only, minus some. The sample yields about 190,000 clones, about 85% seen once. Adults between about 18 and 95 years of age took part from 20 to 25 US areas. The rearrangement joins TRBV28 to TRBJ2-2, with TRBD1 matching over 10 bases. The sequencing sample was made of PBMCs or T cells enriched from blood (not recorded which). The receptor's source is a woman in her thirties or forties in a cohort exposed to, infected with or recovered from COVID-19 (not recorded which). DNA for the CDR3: TGTGCCAGCTCTGCACCCTGGGACAGGGGTGGAAGCACCGGGGAGCTGTTTTTT. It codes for CASSAPWDRGGSTGELFF.